This paragraph covers one T cell receptor beta chain sequence. Its matching antigen is unknown. The CDR3 loop spans 16 amino acids. Trimming pared 4 bases from V and 3 bases from J, leaving 18 bases between. Germline assignment: CDR1 SGHDT and CDR2 YYEEEE. In the original analysis: ImmunoSEQ gave junction-only sequences without quality scores, so filtering differed. The method was immunoSEQ multiplex PCR; TCRdb's version includes in-frame clones alone and lacks a portion of them. V and J calls and clone size are those listed in that table; D and trimming were worked out from the DNA. The sample shows a few million clones, approximately 93% of them seen only once. This record belongs to a study of shared clonotypes between healthy human individuals. Study-level results: Compared with memory subsets, naive subsets generally had larger estimated richness. The generation probabilities recorded for non-shared clonotypes fell below those of clonotypes shared by all four donors. Represented diversity (both genetic and exposure-history) was limited by the small number of donors.

Material for sequencing was naive CD4+ T cells from PBMCs. Subset here: CD45RA+ positively selected. The sequence was collected from a man aged 18 to 29 in good health. Some clones in this sample may be carry-over from other donors' samples. This chain joins TRBV5-6 and TRBJ2-3; D remains unclear. The DNA for the CDR3 is TGTGCCAGCAGCCCTCTGGATCAGAAACCGACAGATACGCAGTATTTT. Translating it yields CASSPLDQKPTDTQYF.